This T cell receptor (beta chain) appears in the sequencing data of a study of OX40 agonist ivuxolimab in advanced cancers. The overall study: Every patient in dose escalation had hepatocellular carcinoma, melanoma, renal cell or head and neck cancer.

Study results and limitations: Averaging showed that CD8+ T cells had more expanded clones than CD4+ did. Some patients who did not respond also had low normalized T-cell clonal expansion.

Method: immunoSEQ multiplex PCR; TCRdb's copy keeps in-frame clones and lacks some. This table has 15,000 to 20,000 clones, about 80% appearing once. The CDR3 has 18 amino acids. V shed 3 bases and J 2 bases; nucleotides not matched to a gene: 15. CDR1 is SGHDT and CDR2 is YYEEEE in the germline V gene. Comments on this clone: The target antigen is unknown.

This TCR derives from an adult with an advanced solid tumor such as melanoma, head and neck, liver or kidney cancer. The J gene is TRBJ2-3, the V gene TRBV5-6; 7 bases match TRBD1. Sequencing used CD4+ or CD8+ T cells sorted from blood, obtained in a trial of the OX40 agonist ivuxolimab. The CDR3 region has the DNA TGTGCCAGCAGCTGGCCCACTCTGAGGGGGCTAAACACAGATACGCAGTATTTT. Translating it yields CASSWPTLRGLNTDTQYF.